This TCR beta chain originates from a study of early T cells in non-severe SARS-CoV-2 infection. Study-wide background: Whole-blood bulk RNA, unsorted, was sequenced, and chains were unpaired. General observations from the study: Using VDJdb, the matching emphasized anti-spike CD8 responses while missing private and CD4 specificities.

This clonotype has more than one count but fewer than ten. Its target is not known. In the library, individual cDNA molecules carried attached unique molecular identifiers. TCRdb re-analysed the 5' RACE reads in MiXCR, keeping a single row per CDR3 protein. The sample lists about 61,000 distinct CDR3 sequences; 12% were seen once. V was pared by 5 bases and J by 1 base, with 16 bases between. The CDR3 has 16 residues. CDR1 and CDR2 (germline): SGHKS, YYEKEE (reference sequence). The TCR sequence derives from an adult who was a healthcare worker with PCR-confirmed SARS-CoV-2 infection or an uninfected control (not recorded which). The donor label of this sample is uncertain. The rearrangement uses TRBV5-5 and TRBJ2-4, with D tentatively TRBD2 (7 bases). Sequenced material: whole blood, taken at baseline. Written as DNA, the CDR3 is TGTGCCAGCAGTCTGATGGGGGGGCTTGCCAAAAACATTCAGTACTTC. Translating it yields CASSLMGGLAKNIQYF.